This T cell receptor beta chain appears in the sequencing data of a study of blood T cell repertoires in COVID-19. Per the study methods: Nucleated cell counts were estimated from reference gene primer amplification. Sequencing used immunoSEQ multiplex PCR; TCRdb keeps in-frame clones, though not all of them. V, J and clone size derive from that table, while D and trimming were established from the DNA sequence. The repertoire holds a few hundred thousand clones, with about 85% as singletons. Germline CDR1 and CDR2: LGHDT and YNNKEL (reference sequence). Trimming took off 0 bases at V and 7 bases at J, with 9 bases between the two ends. The CDR3 loop spans 13 amino acids. The participants were between about 18 and 95 years old and came from some 23 US areas. Cohort assignment relied on participant-reported clinical history. Cohort 3 donors counted as recovered after two negative PCRs, clearance, or resolved symptoms.

The rearrangement joins TRBV3-1 (or the pseudogene TRBV3-2) to TRBJ1-1, with D perhaps matching TRBD1 (6 bases). The source material was PBMCs or T cells enriched from blood (not recorded which). This TCR was recovered from a woman in her 30s who had recovered from COVID-19. The CDR3 DNA reads as TGTGCCAGCAGCCAAGATTTACAGGGTGAAGCTTTCTTT. It is translated as CASSQDLQGEAFF.